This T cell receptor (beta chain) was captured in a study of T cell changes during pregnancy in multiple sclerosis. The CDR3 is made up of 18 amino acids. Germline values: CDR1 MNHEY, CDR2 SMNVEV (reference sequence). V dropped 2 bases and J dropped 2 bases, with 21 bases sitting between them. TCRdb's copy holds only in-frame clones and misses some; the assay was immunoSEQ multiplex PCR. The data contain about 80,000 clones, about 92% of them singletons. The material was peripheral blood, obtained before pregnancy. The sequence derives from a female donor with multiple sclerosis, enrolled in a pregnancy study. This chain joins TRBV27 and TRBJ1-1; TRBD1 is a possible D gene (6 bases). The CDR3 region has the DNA TGTGCCAGCAGTTTAACAACAGGGATTTTGGCCCGAAACACTGAAGCTTTCTTT. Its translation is CASSLTTGILARNTEAFF.